Listed below are T cell receptor beta chains from one sample, sequenced in a study of cytomegalovirus exposure and HLA in healthy donors. The table came from immunoSEQ multiplex PCR; TCRdb's copy has only in-frame clones and leaves some out. Of roughly 120,000 clones listed, more than 70% are singletons. Input material: PBMCs. These receptors were taken from a human donor in good health. The CDR3 runs from the conserved cysteine through the conserved F or W. The order of the fields is clone size, J gene, D gene, V gene, CDR3 DNA, CDR3 protein. A D gene is named only where the DNA matches it firmly. Clone size is shown for a subset of rows, as once, few, many or a class of expanded clone.

size: once; J: TRBJ1-6; D: .; V: TRBV27; DNA: TGTGCCAGCAGTTTGGCAGCGAGCTCCTATAATTCACCCCTCCACTTT; CDR3: CASSLAASSYNSPLHF
size: .; J: TRBJ2-5; D: .; V: TRBV7-9; DNA: TGTGCCAGCAGCGCGACAGACCATTACCAAGAGACCCAGTACTTC; CDR3: CASSATDHYQETQYF
size: once; J: TRBJ1-4; D: .; V: TRBV5-6; DNA: TGTGCCAGCAGCTTATTACGAAACCAGGGGTTCGGGGAAAAACTGTTTTTT; CDR3: CASSLLRNQGFGEKLFF
size: .; J: TRBJ2-5; D: TRBD2; V: TRBV23-1; DNA: TGCGCCAGCTCTATCCAGCGGGGGGAGAGGACCCAGTACTTC; CDR3: CASSIQRGERTQYF
size: .; J: TRBJ1-1; D: TRBD1; V: TRBV10-3; DNA: TGTGCCATCAGTGTGGGACAGTCGCACATGAACACTGAAGCTTTCTTT; CDR3: CAISVGQSHMNTEAFF
size: .; J: TRBJ1-4; D: .; V: TRBV2; DNA: TGTGCCAGCAGGGAACGACATGATTTAACTAATGAAAAACTGTTTTTT; CDR3: CASRERHDLTNEKLFF
size: once; J: TRBJ2-5; D: .; V: TRBV6-1; DNA: TGTGCCAGCAGTGAATATGGGGGCGAGTCGGAGGCCCAGTACTTC; CDR3: CASSEYGGESEAQYF
size: .; J: TRBJ1-1; D: .; V: TRBV15; DNA: TGTGCCACCAGCACTCAGGAGGACACTGAAGCTTTCTTT; CDR3: CATSTQEDTEAFF
size: few; J: TRBJ2-5; D: .; V: TRBV7-6; DNA: TGTGCCAGCAGCCCTAATGGGGGGTCGGAGACCCAGTACTTC; CDR3: CASSPNGGSETQYF
size: .; J: TRBJ1-6; D: TRBD1; V: TRBV27; DNA: TGTGCCAGCAGGAAGGACAGGAATAATTCACCCCTCCACTTT; CDR3: CASRKDRNNSPLHF
size: few; J: TRBJ1-2; D: .; V: TRBV5-1; DNA: TGTGCCAGCAGCTTGGTCGTGTTAGACTACACCTTC; CDR3: CASSLVVLDYTF
size: few; J: TRBJ1-2; D: .; V: TRBV27; DNA: TGTGCCAGCAGCCTGGGACCCGACGGACTGGGGGGATATGGCTACACCTTC; CDR3: CASSLGPDGLGGYGYTF
size: .; J: TRBJ1-5; D: .; V: TRBV28; DNA: TGTGCCAGCGCCGCGACAGGACCCAATCAGCCCCAGCATTTT; CDR3: CASAATGPNQPQHF